The source of this T cell receptor beta chain is a study of T cells in Graves' hyperthyroidism and ophthalmopathy (dated by TCRdb to the late 2010s). For the study in its entirety: Peripheral blood was collected at initial diagnosis, before any treatment. A discovery cohort of around 98 patients, 43 with Graves' ophthalmopathy and 55 to 65 with stable Graves' hyperthyroidism, was used to find distinguishing TCR V-J signatures. Prospective prediction of ophthalmopathy was tested in an independent validation cohort consisting of fewer than 20 hyperthyroidism patients and some 15 patients who later progressed to ophthalmopathy. The 75 to 100 discovery patients were divided at random into training and test sets in a 7:3 ratio. The study also compared thyroid tissue and blood T-cell repertoires from about 6 Graves' hyperthyroidism patients. After sampling, hyperthyroidism patients received methimazole starting at 30 mg daily, and ophthalmopathy patients received high-dose intravenous methylprednisolone. The paper describes TCR Vbeta CDR3 sequencing of 120 to 150 peripheral blood samples, made up of some 42 ophthalmopathy patients, 70 to 75 hyperthyroidism patients and 17 progressor patients.

In the ophthalmopathy patients, disease was moderately to severely active, with a Clinical Activity Score of 3 or more, a NOSPECS grade of 4 or more, and a duration of less than 3 months. Exclusion was applied to patients with uncontrolled infections, other autoimmune diseases, pregnancy or lactation. Clinical symptoms, serum thyroxine and TRAb, thyroid ultrasound, and orbital computed tomography formed the basis for the diagnoses. Ficoll-Paque density gradient centrifugation was used to isolate PBMCs from approximately 10 ml of fresh peripheral blood. Trizol reagent was used to extract total RNA, and RNA quality was then checked on an Agilent 2100 Bioanalyzer. Study-level results and caveats: No statistical method was used to fix the sample size in advance, and group allocation was not hidden from the investigators. In validation, the model predicted progression to ophthalmopathy a median of around six months before onset, with over 60% sensitivity and just under 75% specificity. Most expanded thyroid clonotypes (frequency above 0.001) were also detected in blood, suggesting blood repertoires may reflect thyroid immune responses. Ophthalmopathy was separated from stable hyperthyroidism by a 13 V-J signature model, with over 85% sensitivity and approximately 81% specificity obtained in cross-validation and 80%/75% obtained in testing.

As for this clonotype: No cognate antigen has been identified for it. No base quality values were provided; no much bigger clone lies one nucleotide off.

TCR beta CDR3 regions were amplified from RNA transcripts. A first-round RT-PCR of the TCR CDR3 used the HTBI primer set with the Qiagen OneStep RT-PCR kit. Libraries were constructed in a second round of multiplex PCR, after which size selection and purification were performed. Sequencing of the libraries was done on an Illumina HiSeq2000 using paired-end 100 bp reads. The authors processed their data as follows. SOAPnuke was used to process the raw data, removing reads that contained adapters or uncalled bases, had a mean Phred below 15, or lacked an exact match to the constant primer or identifier. High-quality paired reads were merged using COPE v1.2.5, and each unique nucleotide sequence was defined as a clonotype. MiTCR v1.1 was used to align the clonotypes against IMGT TRBV, TRBD and TRBJ reference segments. The analysis included only V-J combinations with a frequency above 0.0001, which together covered 99% to 99.2% of the repertoires. A TCS score was defined as the ratio of F50 (clonal expansion) to E x V (chaos), with BLOSUM62-based TCRdist applied between CDR3 peptides within each V-J. Welch's t-statistics and random forest reduced around 510 V-J features to 13, which were used in a naive Bayes classifier (R e1071). TCRdb reran the public reads through fastp at Q25 and MiXCR, keeping productive beta chains. Under each unique CDR3 protein, matching rows form one entry showing the most common genes and DNA. TCRdb's processing, not the authors', yielded these V and J calls. This sample holds approximately 530,000 distinct CDR3 sequences; about 20% were observed only once. The ten largest clones represent roughly 44% of the sample.

The sequenced material came from blood. This sequence was found in a man aged 40-49 years with Graves' ophthalmopathy.

The DNA reads as follows: TGTGCCAGCTCACCAAGAGGACTAGCGGGAGAGACCCAGTACTTC. It translates as CASSPRGLAGETQYF. Recombination joined TRBV18 with TRBJ2-5, with 11 bases in between that match TRBD2. The CDR3, cysteine through phenylalanine, is 15 amino acids long. The DNA shown is the 45-base CDR3, in frame from base 1. The germline V gene sets CDR1 to KGHSH and CDR2 to LQKENI. At the junction V is shortened by 2 bases and J by 4 bases; bases outside the gene matches: 3.